These 9 T cell receptor beta chains share one sample of origin, sequenced in a study of blood T cell repertoires in COVID-19. Data came from immunoSEQ multiplex PCR; TCRdb stores just in-frame clones and leaves some out. The repertoire includes 12,000 or so clones, roughly 82% of them detected once, and 3% to 4.5% sits in the top ten. Sequencing was carried out using peripheral blood. Receptors were obtained from a woman in her fifties or sixties with acute or convalescent COVID-19.

V and J are TRBV27 and TRBJ1-1; TRBD1 matches at 9 bases. The CDR3 runs 14 residues. CDR1 and CDR2 (germline): MNHEY, SMNVEV (reference sequence). Trimming at V came to 6 bases and at J to 5 bases, leaving 7 bases not matched to a gene. The CDR3 region is CASSGDRASTEAFF. CDR3 sequence (DNA): TGTGCCAGCAGCGGGGACAGGGCCTCGACTGAAGCTTTCTTT.

The V call is TRBV7-9, the J call TRBJ1-3; 9 nucleotides match TRBD1. The CDR3 length is 14 residues. CDR1 and CDR2 (germline): SEHNR, FQNEAQ (reference sequence). Trimming at V came to 5 bases and at J to 2 bases, leaving 1 base not matched to a gene. The CDR3: CASSRTGAGNTIYF. DNA for the CDR3: TGTGCCAGCAGCCGGACAGGGGCTGGAAACACCATATATTTT.

The V call is TRBV10-3, the J call TRBJ2-2; possibly TRBD1 for D (6 bases). Between the trimmed V and J ends, which lost 7 bases and 5 bases, there was a span of 23 bases. The germline CDR1 and CDR2 sequences are ENHRY and SYGVKD. The CDR3 contains 17 residues. The CDR3 spells CAINTVVGGSGTGELFF. The CDR3 region has the DNA TGTGCCATCAACACGGTCGTTGGGGGCTCCGGGACCGGGGAGCTGTTTTTT.

This clone was found a few times. This chain uses TRBV9 with TRBJ1-1, with a weak D call TRBD1 (6 bases). This CDR3 is built from 16 residues. V lost 4 bases and J 1 base, leaving 17 bases between the germline ends. The germline gives CDR1 SGDLS, CDR2 YYNGEE. The CDR3 is CASSSSTGRWNTEAFF. CDR3 in DNA: TGTGCCAGCAGCTCCTCTACAGGGAGATGGAACACTGAAGCTTTCTTT.

In this sample, this clone turned up a few times. The chain is built from TRBV7-8 and TRBJ2-5; 9 nucleotides align to TRBD2. Germline V gene data show CDR1 as SGHVS and CDR2 as FQNEAQ. The CDR3 covers 17 residues. V gave up 0 bases and J gave up 5 bases; unmatched junction bases: 10. The CDR3 nucleotides are TGTGCCAGCAGCTTAGCGACCTCGCGGGGGGGCCTGGAGACCCAGTACTTC. It translates to CASSLATSRGGLETQYF.

This rearrangement joins TRBV13 to TRBJ2-1; weak D call: TRBD1 (5 bases). Germline loops: CDR1 PRHDT, CDR2 FYEKMQ (reference sequence). The CDR3 is 13 residues long. V shed 5 bases and J shed 14 bases, with 19 bases lying between them. This chain's CDR3 is CASSLASGQAKFF. CDR3 DNA sequence: TGTGCCAGCAGCCTCGCCTCAGGGCAGGCCAAGTTCTTC.

A few counts support this clone. The rearrangement links TRBV29-1 to TRBJ1-1, with a tentative D call TRBD1 (5 bases). V lost 5 bases and J 0 bases, leaving 13 bases between the germline ends. The germline CDR1 and CDR2 sequences are SQVTM and ANQGSEA. This CDR3 is 14 amino acids long. The DNA for the CDR3 is TGCAGCGTTATAGACAGCCTCATGAACACTGAAGCTTTCTTT. Translation: CSVIDSLMNTEAFF.

The chain employs TRBV11-2 and TRBJ1-1; possible D gene TRBD1, 5 bases. CDR1 is SGHAT and CDR2 is FQNNGV in the germline V gene. The CDR3 has 11 residues. Deletions cut 1 base from V and 10 bases from J, with 7 bases between. CDR3 nucleotides: TGTGCCAGCAGCTTAGGACAGAGAGCTTTCTTT. It is translated as CASSLGQRAFF.

CDR3 amino acids: CASSLEQLYEQYF. CDR3 bases: TGTGCCAGCAGCTTAGAACAGCTCTACGAGCAGTACTTC. This chain uses TRBV7-2 with TRBJ2-7; D uncertain. Trimming left V 1 base short and J 3 bases short, with 7 bases between. This CDR3 region has 13 residues. CDR1 and CDR2 (germline): SGHTA, FQGNSA.